Listed below are T cell receptor beta chains from one sample, sequenced in a study of neurological immune-mediated disorders. A single record per CDR3 protein comes from TCRdb applying MiXCR to the 5' RACE reads. The data contain over 65,000 distinct CDR3 sequences, 2.5% to 3% of them singletons. Material: PBMCs. These receptors originate from a woman aged 25 to 45 with multiple sclerosis. CDR3s include the opening cysteine and the closing phenylalanine or tryptophan. D genes are given only for firm matches. Where a row states a size, it is once, few, many or the class of an expanded clone; other rows omit it.

. | 14 | TRBJ1-5 | many | TRBV6-1 | CASSEVISNQPQHF | TGTGCCAGCAGTGAAGTAATTAGCAATCAGCCCCAGCATTTT
. | 14 | TRBJ1-1 | many | TRBV5-5 | CASSLNREYTEAFF | TGTGCCAGCAGCTTGAACAGGGAGTACACTGAAGCTTTCTTT
. | 11 | TRBJ2-7 | many | TRBV29-1 | CSGAGVHEQYF | TGCAGCGGAGCAGGGGTACACGAGCAGTACTTC
TRBD1 | 15 | TRBJ2-2 | many | TRBV28 | CASTTGGANTGELFF | TGTGCCAGCACCACAGGGGGCGCGAACACCGGGGAGCTGTTTTTT
. | 12 | TRBJ2-5 | many | TRBV20-1 | CSASGSRETQYF | TGCAGTGCTAGCGGGAGTCGAGAGACCCAGTACTTC
. | 14 | TRBJ2-1 | many | TRBV20-1 | CSATSESSYNEQFF | TGCAGTGCAACCAGCGAGAGCTCCTACAATGAGCAGTTCTTC
. | 12 | TRBJ2-7 | many | TRBV29-1 | CSVTTEAYEQYF | TGCAGCGTTACCACGGAGGCCTACGAGCAGTACTTC
. | 14 | TRBJ1-3 | many | TRBV20-1 | CSARDTNSGNTIYF | TGCAGTGCTAGAGATACCAACTCTGGAAACACCATATATTTT
. | 15 | TRBJ2-1 | many | TRBV20-1 | CSAVEGVGSYNEQFF | TGCAGTGCAGTAGAGGGCGTGGGCTCCTACAATGAGCAGTTCTTC
. | 13 | TRBJ2-7 | many | TRBV12-3/TRBV12-4 | CASSYTGYGEQYF | TGTGCCAGCAGCTATACAGGGTATGGCGAGCAGTACTTC
. | 14 | TRBJ2-7 | many | TRBV5-6 | CASSSGGGAYEQYF | TGTGCCAGCAGCTCCGGAGGCGGAGCCTACGAGCAGTACTTC
. | 15 | TRBJ1-2 | many | TRBV12-3/TRBV12-4 | CASSLGEGPNYGYTF | TGTGCCAGCAGTTTAGGTGAGGGGCCCAACTATGGCTACACCTTC
. | 14 | TRBJ2-7 | many | TRBV10-3 | CAISFGAPSYEQYF | TGTGCCATCAGTTTTGGCGCACCTAGTTACGAGCAGTACTTC
TRBD2 | 18 | TRBJ2-5 | many | TRBV10-3 | CAISESLTSGRPEETQYF | TGTGCCATCAGTGAGTCTTTGACTAGCGGAAGACCCGAAGAGACCCAGTACTTC
TRBD2 | 16 | TRBJ2-7 | many | TRBV20-1 | CSARRSGLASSYEQYF | TGCAGTGCTAGACGGTCGGGACTAGCGTCCTCCTACGAGCAGTACTTC
. | 12 | TRBJ2-1 | many | TRBV10-3 | CAISEASGEQFF | TGTGCCATCAGTGAGGCTAGTGGTGAGCAGTTCTTC
TRBD2 | 14 | TRBJ2-5 | many | TRBV29-1 | CSVEVSGLAETQYF | TGCAGCGTTGAGGTTAGCGGGCTCGCCGAGACCCAGTACTTC
. | 13 | TRBJ2-7 | many | TRBV6-1 | CASRKGAREEQYF | TGTGCCAGCAGGAAAGGGGCAAGGGAAGAGCAGTACTTC
. | 15 | TRBJ2-1 | many | TRBV11-2 | CASSSLGGSHNEQFF | TGTGCCAGCAGCTCCTTAGGGGGGTCCCACAATGAGCAGTTCTTC
. | 12 | TRBJ2-1 | many | TRBV7-9 | CASSLGPDEQFF | TGTGCCAGCAGTCTGGGACCGGATGAGCAGTTCTTC
. | 14 | TRBJ2-7 | many | TRBV20-1 | CSARAGGTAYEQYF | TGCAGTGCTAGAGCTGGGGGGACCGCCTACGAGCAGTACTTC
TRBD2 | 14 | TRBJ2-1 | many | TRBV5-1 | CASLRLAGGNEQFF | TGCGCCAGCCTCCGACTAGCGGGAGGCAATGAGCAGTTCTTC
TRBD1 | 15 | TRBJ2-3 | . | TRBV20-1 | CSAREWTGPKDTQYF | TGCAGTGCTAGAGAGTGGACAGGACCCAAAGATACGCAGTATTTT
. | 14 | TRBJ2-2 | many | TRBV20-1 | CSAIRDRNTGELFF | TGCAGTGCTATTAGGGACCGCAACACCGGGGAGCTGTTTTTT
. | 12 | TRBJ2-5 | many | TRBV6-5 | CASRNPGETQYF | TGTGCCAGCAGAAACCCAGGGGAGACCCAGTACTTC
. | 18 | TRBJ1-1 | many | TRBV24-1 | CATSDPSRGGLFDTEAFF | TGTGCCACCAGTGACCCCAGCAGGGGAGGGTTGTTCGACACTGAAGCTTTCTTT
TRBD1 | 18 | TRBJ2-2 | many | TRBV28 | CASRHATIQGFETGELFF | TGTGCCAGCAGACACGCCACAATACAGGGGTTTGAGACCGGGGAGCTGTTTTTT
. | 13 | TRBJ1-1 | many | TRBV9 | CASRGLDDTEAFF | TGTGCCAGCAGGGGGCTCGACGACACTGAAGCTTTCTTT
. | 15 | TRBJ2-7 | many | TRBV20-1 | CSARDNLGFSYEQYF | TGCAGTGCTAGAGATAATTTGGGTTTCTCCTACGAGCAGTACTTC
. | 17 | TRBJ2-3 | many | TRBV12-3/TRBV12-4 | CASLPSLLARFSDTQYF | TGTGCCAGCCTCCCTTCTTTACTAGCTCGGTTCTCAGATACGCAGTATTTT
. | 15 | TRBJ1-5 | many | TRBV5-8 | CASSLSGTPNQPQHF | TGTGCCAGCAGCTTGAGTGGGACACCCAATCAGCCCCAGCATTTT
TRBD1 | 15 | TRBJ2-7 | many | TRBV7-2 | CASSLARDRDYEQYF | TGTGCCAGCAGCTTAGCGCGGGACAGGGACTACGAGCAGTACTTC
TRBD1 | 12 | TRBJ1-5 | many | TRBV28 | CASSLGTGHQHF | TGTGCCAGCAGTTTAGGGACAGGGCACCAGCATTTT
TRBD1 | 11 | TRBJ2-7 | many | TRBV10-3 | CATQQGYEQYF | TGTGCCACCCAACAGGGGTACGAGCAGTACTTC
TRBD1 | 14 | TRBJ1-1 | many | TRBV6-5 | CASTRDRGGDQAFF | TGTGCCAGCACCCGGGACAGGGGGGGCGATCAAGCTTTCTTT
. | 14 | TRBJ1-3 | many | TRBV6-5 | CASSPTLGGTTIYF | TGTGCCAGCAGCCCTACACTCGGGGGGACCACCATATATTTT
. | 16 | TRBJ2-1 | many | TRBV20-1 | CSAQDRGRSSYNEQFF | TGCAGTGCACAGGACCGCGGACGAAGCTCCTACAATGAGCAGTTCTTC
. | 19 | TRBJ2-4 | many | TRBV7-8 | CASSLAHSTTQGAKNIQYF | TGTGCCAGCAGCTTAGCTCATTCGACCACACAGGGAGCCAAAAACATTCAGTACTTC
. | 15 | TRBJ2-7 | few | TRBV14 | CASSQLDQGPYEQYF | TGTGCCAGCAGCCAACTAGACCAGGGCCCCTACGAGCAGTACTTC
. | 14 | TRBJ1-5 | . | TRBV3-1 | CASSQSSGRQPQHF | TGTGCCAGCAGCCAGTCCTCGGGACGTCAGCCCCAGCATTTT
. | 15 | TRBJ2-6 | many | TRBV12-3/TRBV12-4 | CASSLMSSGANVLTF | TGTGCCAGCAGTTTAATGAGCTCTGGGGCCAACGTCCTGACTTTC
. | 14 | TRBJ1-6 | many | TRBV4-3 | CASSQVYINSPLHF | TGCGCCAGCAGCCAAGTTTACATTAATTCACCCCTCCACTTT
. | 16 | TRBJ1-4 | . | TRBV24-1 | CATSDMSPTGNEKLFF | TGTGCCACCAGTGATATGTCTCCTACTGGGAATGAAAAACTGTTTTTT
TRBD1 | 14 | TRBJ1-2 | many | TRBV7-9 | CASSSGQGAYGYTF | TGTGCCAGCAGCTCGGGACAGGGGGCTTATGGCTACACCTTC
. | 17 | TRBJ2-1 | many | TRBV20-1 | CSASPQSAGEGFNEQFF | TGCAGTGCTAGCCCACAGTCGGCAGGGGAGGGATTCAATGAGCAGTTCTTC
. | 12 | TRBJ2-1 | many | TRBV20-1 | CSASGWTGEQFF | TGCAGTGCTAGTGGGTGGACCGGTGAGCAGTTCTTC
. | 15 | TRBJ2-1 | many | TRBV20-1 | CSARPSRGGVNEQFF | TGCAGTGCTAGGCCCTCTAGGGGTGGAGTAAATGAGCAGTTCTTC
. | 14 | TRBJ2-5 | many | TRBV5-6 | CASSPVAGMETQYF | TGTGCCAGCAGCCCCGTTGCGGGGATGGAGACCCAGTACTTC
. | 12 | TRBJ2-5 | many | TRBV20-1 | CSAREDRETQYF | TGCAGTGCTAGAGAAGACAGGGAGACCCAGTACTTC
. | 16 | TRBJ2-1 | many | TRBV28 | CASRQPSSATYNEQFF | TGTGCCAGCAGACAGCCCTCTAGTGCGACCTACAATGAGCAGTTCTTC
TRBD2 | 14 | TRBJ2-7 | many | TRBV12-3/TRBV12-4 | CASSLGLAPYEQYF | TGTGCCAGCAGTTTAGGACTAGCTCCCTACGAGCAGTACTTC
. | 12 | TRBJ1-5 | few | TRBV16 | CDSSTSGQPQHF | TGTGACAGCAGCACTTCGGGACAGCCCCAGCATTTT
TRBD2 | 11 | TRBJ2-1 | many | TRBV19 | CATRLANEQFF | TGTGCCACCCGACTAGCCAATGAGCAGTTCTTC
. | 14 | TRBJ2-1 | many | TRBV27 | CASSFPPGTNEQFF | TGTGCCAGCAGTTTTCCGCCAGGGACGAATGAGCAGTTCTTC